The rows below give T cell receptor beta chains drawn from one sample of a study of blood T cell repertoires in COVID-19. This table comes from immunoSEQ multiplex PCR, and its TCRdb copy is limited to in-frame clones, with some not included. Of roughly 90,000 clones listed, around four fifths were seen once; the top ten hold around 3%. Sequenced material: peripheral blood. The receptor set was obtained from a man between 50 and 59 years old with acute or convalescent COVID-19. CDR3s include the opening cysteine and the closing phenylalanine or tryptophan. D genes are given only for firm matches. Size is omitted from some rows. Given values are once, few, many or a class for expanded clones.

j_call d_call clone_size v_call cdr3_nt cdr3_aa
TRBJ2-3 TRBD2 - TRBV6-2/TRBV6-3 TGTGCCAGCAGTTACTCGAGCGGGAGTAACACAGATACGCAGTATTTT CASSYSSGSNTDTQYF
TRBJ2-1 TRBD2 once TRBV2 TGTGCCAGCAGTGAATATAGGACTAGCGGGAGCTACAATGAGCAGTTCTTC CASSEYRTSGSYNEQFF
TRBJ2-5 - once TRBV27 TGTGCCAGCAGTCCGAGGAAAGAGACCCAGTACTTC CASSPRKETQYF
TRBJ2-5 - once TRBV20-1 TGCAGTGCTAGTTCTAAAGGGTCCGGAGGGACCCAGTACTTC CSASSKGSGGTQYF
TRBJ2-7 TRBD1 - TRBV28 TGTGCCAGCAGTTTATGGGGGACAGGGAGCTCCTACGAGCAGTACTTC CASSLWGTGSSYEQYF
TRBJ2-3 TRBD2 once TRBV5-8 TGTGCCAGCAGCTGGGGGACTAGCGACACAGATACGCAGTATTTT CASSWGTSDTDTQYF
TRBJ1-3 TRBD1 - TRBV27 TGTGCCAGCAGTTTAAAGGGACAGGATAGAAACACCATATATTTT CASSLKGQDRNTIYF
TRBJ1-5 TRBD1 few TRBV19 TGTGCCAGCGGCCGGGACAGTCCCCCTAAGGGCAATCAGCCCCAGCATTTT CASGRDSPPKGNQPQHF
TRBJ1-1 - - TRBV27 TGTGCCAGCAGTTCTACGGCCGGGGGCACTGAAGCTTTCTTT CASSSTAGGTEAFF
TRBJ2-7 TRBD1 - TRBV19 TGTGCCAGTAGTGCCGGACAGGGGGCCTCTCGGTACGAGCAGTACTTC CASSAGQGASRYEQYF
TRBJ2-1 TRBD1 - TRBV15 TGTGCCACCAGCAGGGACAGGGGTAACTACAATGAGCAGTTCTTC CATSRDRGNYNEQFF
TRBJ1-2 - once TRBV12-3/TRBV12-4 TGTGCCAGCAGTTTAAGGGGGTATGGCTACACCTTC CASSLRGYGYTF
TRBJ1-1 TRBD1 - TRBV19 TGTGCCAGTGGACAGACAGGGGGCACTGAAGCTTTCTTT CASGQTGGTEAFF
TRBJ1-1 - - TRBV10-1 TGCGCCAGCAGTTCGACAGCGAACACTGAAGCTTTCTTT CASSSTANTEAFF
TRBJ1-5 TRBD1 few TRBV6-2/TRBV6-3 TGTGCCAGCAGTTACCAGACAGGGCTCAATCAGCCCCAGCATTTT CASSYQTGLNQPQHF
TRBJ1-1 TRBD1 - TRBV10-3 TGTGCCATCAGGGGGGACAGGGGACCTTTCTTT CAIRGDRGPFF
TRBJ2-3 - - TRBV29-1 TGCAGCGTTGAAAAGGGACTCGGCACAGATACGCAGTATTTT CSVEKGLGTDTQYF
TRBJ2-7 - - TRBV21-1 TGTGCCAGCCGCGGGCGGGACAGTCCTTTCTACGAGCAGTACTTC CASRGRDSPFYEQYF
TRBJ1-2 TRBD1 few TRBV3-1/TRBV3-2 TGTGCCAGCGCCGACAGGGGAGCTAACTATGGCTACACCTTC CASADRGANYGYTF
TRBJ2-2 TRBD1 - TRBV11-2 TGTGCCAGCAGGGGACAGGAGAACGCGAACACCGGGGAGCTGTTTTTT CASRGQENANTGELFF
TRBJ2-5 TRBD1 few TRBV6-5 TGTGCCAGCAGCACGGGACAGCAAGAGACCCAGTACTTC CASSTGQQETQYF
TRBJ1-3 - - TRBV19 TGTGCCAGTATGGGGGCCCGGACGGCCTCTGGAAACACCATATATTTT CASMGARTASGNTIYF
TRBJ2-3 TRBD1 - TRBV10-3 TGTGCCATCACCCTAGACAGGGGCGCAGATACGCAGTATTTT CAITLDRGADTQYF